This section outlines one T cell receptor beta chain sequence together with its context. Its antigen is unidentified. This table comes from immunoSEQ multiplex PCR, and its TCRdb copy is limited to in-frame clones, with some not included. The table records fewer than 3 million clones, 80% to 95% of them present only once. In germline, CDR1 is SEHNR, CDR2 FQNEAQ (reference sequence). There are 15 residues in the CDR3. The source of the sample is a study of shared clonotypes between healthy human individuals. Broader study findings: Some naive CD4 clonotypes, roughly 4.5%, turned up in common across a handful of donors. Depth of sequencing was expected to influence donor clonotype sharing.

The chain combines TRBV7-9 with TRBJ2-5; D is unresolved. Gene TRBJ2-7 matches the end of the DNA better, so the J call may be wrong. Sequencing input: naive CD4+ T cells from PBMCs. Indicated subset: CD45RA+ positively selected. This sequence was found in a man aged 18 to 29 in good health. Some clones in this sample may be carry-over from other donors' samples. This CDR3 reads CASNELTGSTYEQYF. DNA of the CDR3: TGTGCCAGCAACGAACTGACCGGCAGCACCTACGAGCAGTACTTC.